The 8 T cell receptor beta chains in this list originate from one sample, sequenced in a study of the immune and genomic landscape of osteosarcoma. TCRdb's copy holds only in-frame clones and misses some; the assay was immunoSEQ multiplex PCR. The table lists roughly 800 clones, approximately 67% of them singletons, with about a third in the top ten. The sequenced sample was primary tumor tissue from the humerus. Every receptor here comes from a woman aged 65 to 85 with osteosarcoma.

DNA for the CDR3: TGTGCCTGGGGGTTTAATGAAAAACTGTTTTTT. It encodes CAWGFNEKLFF. The chain employs TRBV30 and TRBJ1-4, with D unresolved. Trimming cost V 5 bases and J 4 bases, with 5 bases left between them. Per the germline V gene, CDR1 is GTSNPN and CDR2 is SVGIG (reference sequence). There are 11 residues in the CDR3.

This clone was observed once. The chain couples TRBV27 to TRBJ2-7, with no clear D. From germline, CDR1 is MNHEY and CDR2 SMNVEV (reference sequence). The CDR3 totals 13 residues. Trimming removed 6 bases at V and 3 bases at J, with 12 bases between. CDR3 sequence (DNA): TGTGCCAGCAGCTCCAACCGACACTACGAGCAGTACTTC. Protein: CASSSNRHYEQYF.

The gene calls are TRBV5-5 and TRBJ2-7; TRBD2 agrees at 10 bases. After removal of 4 bases from V and 6 bases from J, the junction contained 7 bases not matched to a gene. The CDR3 is 14 residues long. Germline loops: CDR1 SGHKS, CDR2 YYEKEE (reference sequence). In DNA form, the CDR3 reads TGTGCCAGCAGCCTGGACATAGCGGGAGGCGAGCAGTACTTC. It yields the protein CASSLDIAGGEQYF.

This clone was counted between two and nine times. V and J are TRBV5-5 and TRBJ1-1; 8 bases line up with TRBD1. With 4 bases clipped from V and 4 bases from J, the junction kept 6 bases outside the gene matches. The germline V gene has CDR1 SGHKS and CDR2 YYEKEE (reference sequence). CDR3 length: 14 residues. The CDR3 sequence: CASSPGQVVTEAFF. CDR3 DNA sequence: TGTGCCAGCAGCCCGGGACAGGTTGTCACTGAAGCTTTCTTT.

About this clone itself: A junction end diverges from the germline sequence, so it may reflect a read error. V usage is TRBV5-4 and J usage is TRBJ1-2; tentatively, D is TRBD1 (5 bases). From germline, CDR1 is SGHNT and CDR2 YYREEE (reference sequence). CDR3 size: 16 residues. The CDR3 nucleotides are TGCGCCAGCAGCCAAGGGGCTCAATGGTTCGCGGATGGCTACACCTTC. The encoded protein is CASSQGAQWFADGYTF.

J is TRBJ2-7 and V is TRBV6-6; D is perhaps TRBD2 (6 bases). The CDR3 length is 13 residues. Germline V gives CDR1 MNHNY, CDR2 SVGAGI (reference sequence). Trimming cost V 2 bases and J 3 bases, with 8 bases left between them. The chain's CDR3 is CASSYPGGYEQYF. The CDR3 coding sequence is TGTGCCAGCAGTTACCCCGGGGGCTACGAGCAGTACTTC.

V and J are TRBV11-2 and TRBJ2-5; 7 nucleotides agree with TRBD1. Per germline, CDR1 SGHAT and CDR2 FQNNGV. V lost 0 bases and J lost 5; bases outside the gene matches: 12. CDR3 length equals 17 residues. The CDR3 region has the DNA TGTGCCAGCAGCTTAGATCAGGAGGACAGGCTAATGGAGACCCAGTACTTC. It specifies CASSLDQEDRLMETQYF. The variable domain in full, with the rest retrieved from reference TRBV11-2 and TRBJ2-5, is EAGVAQSPRYKIIEKRQSVAFWCNPISGHATLYWYQQILGQGPKLLIQFQNNGVVDDSQLPKDRFSAERLKGVDSTLKIQPAKLEDSAVYLCASSLDQEDRLMETQYFGPGTRLLVL.

The CDR3 sequence is CASSRGQTYEQYF. For the CDR3, the DNA is TGTGCCAGCAGTAGGGGACAGACCTACGAGCAGTACTTC. V gene TRBV6-6 combines with J gene TRBJ2-7; 7 bases map to TRBD1. The CDR3 consists of 13 residues. Germline V gives CDR1 MNHNY, CDR2 SVGAGI (reference sequence). The ends lost 5 bases at V and 2 bases at J; junction bases unmatched: 3.